This TCR beta chain was sequenced during a study of CD8 T cells in ankylosing spondylitis. General study results and limits: Disease-associated clones were CD8+ and fairly uncommon in peripheral blood. Fewer than ten highly homologous variants made up a TCR beta motif, and this motif appeared characteristic of ankylosing spondylitis blood. Significant enrichment of disease-linked clones was reported in matched ankylosing spondylitis synovial fluid.

V was trimmed by 6 bases and J by 0 bases, leaving 3 bases between them. Germline loops: CDR1 MNHNS, CDR2 SASEGT. This CDR3 spans 12 amino acids. It was by quantitative 5'-RACE with molecular barcodes that TCR beta libraries were made. TCRdb re-derived calls from the 5' RACE reads in MiXCR, one entry per CDR3 protein. The sample yields approximately 350,000 distinct CDR3 sequences, 14% to 15% seen once. The sample holds a few counts of this clonotype. Its antigen is not known. The J gene is TRBJ2-1, the V gene TRBV6-1, with D uncertain. Source material: blood, either unsorted or a sorted T cell fraction (not recorded which). This TCR derives from a male donor with ankylosing spondylitis or in good health (not recorded which). The CDR3 region has the DNA TGTGCCAGCAGAGTCTCCTACAATGAGCAGTTCTTC. It translates to CASRVSYNEQFF.